These 2 T cell receptor beta chains were sequenced from one sample in a study of beta chain features in type 1 diabetes. The sequenced template was cDNA made from the entire isolated RNA. TCRdb's copy holds only in-frame clones and misses some; the assay was immunoSEQ multiplex PCR. The table shows fewer than 650,000 clones, with roughly 16% occurring only once. Sequenced sample: naive CD4+ T cells from blood. The receptors were gathered from a man younger than 35 in good health.

The chain is built from TRBV15 and TRBJ1-3; D may be TRBD1 (6 bases). CDR1 is LNHNV and CDR2 is YYDKDF in the germline V gene (reference sequence). The CDR3 runs to 16 residues. V was trimmed by 3 bases and J by 0 bases, leaving 12 bases between them. The chain's CDR3 is CATSSRDMSSGNTIYF. CDR3 nucleotide sequence: TGTGCCACCAGCAGCCGGGACATGAGCTCTGGAAACACCATATATTTT.

This clone was seen only a few times. This chain links TRBV5-1 with TRBJ2-5; D unresolved. The CDR3 is 13 amino acids. From germline, CDR1 is SGHRS and CDR2 YFSETQ. Trimming took 4 bases from V and 1 from J, leaving 8 bases between them. The DNA for the CDR3 is TGCGCCAGCAGCATAGACACCCAAGAGACCCAGTACTTC. Its protein is CASSIDTQETQYF.